This T cell receptor (beta chain) was retrieved from a study of cytomegalovirus exposure and HLA in healthy donors. Study-wide results and limits: Confirmation in vitro established that a few CMV-associated chains were specific for CMV antigens. Analysis was carried out at a later point, and it linked a missense DCLRE1C variant to TCR beta V- and J-gene trimming.

CDR1 is WNHNN and CDR2 is SYGVQD in the germline V gene (reference sequence). The CDR3 totals 15 residues. Trimming pared 10 bases from V and 4 bases from J, leaving 23 bases between. With regard to this clone: Its specificity is unknown.

The PCR contained 60 Vbeta and 13 Jbeta primers. This table comes from immunoSEQ multiplex PCR, and its TCRdb copy is limited to in-frame clones, with some not included. The sample has about 120,000 clones; 65% are singletons. The sequence was obtained from a woman in her 40s in good health and CMV-seropositive. The gene calls are TRBV10-1 and TRBJ2-7, with D tentatively TRBD2 (5 bases). The sequenced sample was PBMCs. Here the CDR3 reads CAISSPGGPPYEQYF. CDR3 in DNA: TGCGCCATTTCGTCGCCAGGAGGCCCACCGTACGAGCAGTACTTC.